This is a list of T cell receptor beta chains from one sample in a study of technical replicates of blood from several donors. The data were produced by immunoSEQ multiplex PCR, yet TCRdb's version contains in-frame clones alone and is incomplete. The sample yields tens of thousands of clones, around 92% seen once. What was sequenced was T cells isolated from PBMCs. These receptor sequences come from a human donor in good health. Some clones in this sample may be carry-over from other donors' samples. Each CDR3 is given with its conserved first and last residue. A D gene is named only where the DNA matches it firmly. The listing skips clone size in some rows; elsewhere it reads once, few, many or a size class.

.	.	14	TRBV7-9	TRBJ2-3	CASSPGGKTDTQYF
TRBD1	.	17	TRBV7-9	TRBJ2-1	CASSSHMNPGTVEEQFF
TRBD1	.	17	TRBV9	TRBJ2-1	CASSVRGGQGAYNEQFF
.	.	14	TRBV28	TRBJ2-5	CASTLGRDQETQYF
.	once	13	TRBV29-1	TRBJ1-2	CSVTPREGYGYTF
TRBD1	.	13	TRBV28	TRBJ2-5	CAITTGGKETQYF
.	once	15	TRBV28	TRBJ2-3	CASSLDLQGFDTQYF
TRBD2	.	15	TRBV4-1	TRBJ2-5	CASSQVGRGVETQYF
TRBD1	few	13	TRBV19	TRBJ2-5	CASTPGGWETQYF
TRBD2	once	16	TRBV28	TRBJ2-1	CASSLTTSGRYNEQFF
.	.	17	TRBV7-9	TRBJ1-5	CASSPSRDLSPNQPQHF
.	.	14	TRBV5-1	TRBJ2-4	CASRGLSGENIQYF
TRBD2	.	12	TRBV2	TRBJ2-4	CASRAGSGIQYF
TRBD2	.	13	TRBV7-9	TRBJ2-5	CASSFSGRETQYF
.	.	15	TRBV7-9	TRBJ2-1	CASSYRDFGYNEQFF
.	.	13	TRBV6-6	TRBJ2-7	CASSQGVGYEQYF
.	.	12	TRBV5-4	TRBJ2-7	CASSLGPQGQYF
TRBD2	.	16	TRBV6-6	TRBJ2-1	CASSLRPGLAGDEQFF
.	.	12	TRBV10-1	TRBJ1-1	CASSETGTEAFF
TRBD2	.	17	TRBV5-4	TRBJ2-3	CASSAGVAGGQVDTQYF
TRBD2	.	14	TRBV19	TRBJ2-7	CASSQSLAGYEQYF
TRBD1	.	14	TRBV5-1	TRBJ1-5	CASSFGTGGQPQHF
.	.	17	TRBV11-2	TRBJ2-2	CASSWTEGAINTGELFF
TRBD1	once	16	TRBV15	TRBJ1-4	CATSRDRGTENEKLFF
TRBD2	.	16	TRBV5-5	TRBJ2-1	CASSLSGTSVDNEQFF
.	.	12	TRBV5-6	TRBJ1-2	CASSLNSYGYTF
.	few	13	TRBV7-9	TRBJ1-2	CAVPHPGHYGYTF
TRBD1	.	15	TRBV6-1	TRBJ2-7	CASSLTTGSAYEQYF
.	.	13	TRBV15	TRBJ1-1	CATSPSMNTEAFF
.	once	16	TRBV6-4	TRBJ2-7	CASSKSTGLAYDEQYF
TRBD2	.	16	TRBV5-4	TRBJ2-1	CASSPPASGGYNEQFF
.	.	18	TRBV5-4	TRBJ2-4	CASSLDGQGTNAKNIQYF
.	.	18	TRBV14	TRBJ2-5	CASSHLLTGRFNQETQYF
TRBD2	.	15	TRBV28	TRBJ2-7	CASSRGVAGAYEQYF
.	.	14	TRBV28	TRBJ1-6	CASNEWGASSPLHF
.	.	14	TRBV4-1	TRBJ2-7	CASSQVTGTYEQYF
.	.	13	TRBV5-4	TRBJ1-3	CASSLGAGNTIYF
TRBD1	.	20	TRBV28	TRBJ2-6	CASRDRVAQGGPSGANVLTF
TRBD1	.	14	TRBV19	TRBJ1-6	CASSEDRANSPLHF
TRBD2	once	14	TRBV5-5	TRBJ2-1	CASRLAGVGGEQFF
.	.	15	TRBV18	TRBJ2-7	CASSPPGPGAYEQYF
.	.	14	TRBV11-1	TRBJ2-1	CASSSRRAYNEQFF
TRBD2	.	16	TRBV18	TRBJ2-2	CASSPRLAGITGELFF
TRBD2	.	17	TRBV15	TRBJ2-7	CATSRDFRASGSYEQYF
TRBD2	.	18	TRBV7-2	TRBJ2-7	CASSVSWGLAGSSYEQYF